This paragraph covers one T cell receptor (beta chain) sequence. CDR1 and CDR2 (germline): MNHEY, SVGAGI. This CDR3 region has 15 residues. The V gene end was trimmed by 8 bases and the J gene end by 0 bases; junction bases not matched to a gene: 4. These data originate in a study of blood T cell repertoires in COVID-19. Turning to the study itself: COVID-19 samples collected from the United States, Italy and Spain covered acute and convalescent phases. PBMCs, B-cell-depleted T cells, or T cells provided the cDNA or gDNA that made up the material.

In the original analysis: Reference gene primer amplification gave estimated nucleated cell counts. TCRdb keeps only in-frame clones here, not all; method: immunoSEQ multiplex PCR. V and J calls and clone size follow that table, whereas D and trimming were derived from the DNA. The sample yields almost 200,000 clones, 85% to 90% seen once. V and J are TRBV6-5 and TRBJ2-6; 7 positions match TRBD1. Sample: peripheral blood. The clonotype was recovered from a woman between 65 and 79 years old with acute or convalescent COVID-19. The DNA of the CDR3 is TGTGCCAGCGCAAGACAGGGCTCTGGGGCCAACGTCCTGACTTTC. Protein product: CASARQGSGANVLTF.